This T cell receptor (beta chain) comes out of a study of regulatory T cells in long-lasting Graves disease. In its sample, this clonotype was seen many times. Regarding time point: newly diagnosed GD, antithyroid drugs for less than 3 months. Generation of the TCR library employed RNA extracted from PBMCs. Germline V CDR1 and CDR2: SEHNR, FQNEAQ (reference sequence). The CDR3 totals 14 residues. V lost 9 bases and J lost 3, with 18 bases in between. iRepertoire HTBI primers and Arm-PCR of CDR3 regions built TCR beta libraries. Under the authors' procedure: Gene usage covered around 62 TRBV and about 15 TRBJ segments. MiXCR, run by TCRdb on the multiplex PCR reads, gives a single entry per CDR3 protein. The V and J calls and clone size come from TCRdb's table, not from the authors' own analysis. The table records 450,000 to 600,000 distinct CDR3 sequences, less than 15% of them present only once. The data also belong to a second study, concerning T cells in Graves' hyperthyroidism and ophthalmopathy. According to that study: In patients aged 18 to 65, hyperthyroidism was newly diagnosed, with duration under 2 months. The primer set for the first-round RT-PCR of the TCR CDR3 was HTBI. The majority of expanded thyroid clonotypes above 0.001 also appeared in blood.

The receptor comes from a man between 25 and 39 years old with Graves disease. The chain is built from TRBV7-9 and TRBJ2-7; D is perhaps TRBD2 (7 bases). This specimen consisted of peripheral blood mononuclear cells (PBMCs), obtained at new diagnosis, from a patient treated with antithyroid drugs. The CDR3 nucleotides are TGTGCCAGTAGGGGGGGTGAGACCAACTACGAGCAGTACTTC. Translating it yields CASRGGETNYEQYF.